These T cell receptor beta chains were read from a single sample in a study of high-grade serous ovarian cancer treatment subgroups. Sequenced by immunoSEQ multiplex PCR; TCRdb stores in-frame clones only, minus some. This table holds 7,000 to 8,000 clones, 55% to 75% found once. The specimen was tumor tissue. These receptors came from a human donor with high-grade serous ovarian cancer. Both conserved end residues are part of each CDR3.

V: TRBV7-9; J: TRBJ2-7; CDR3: CASSHEDTYEQYF
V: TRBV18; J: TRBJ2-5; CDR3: CASSQETQYF
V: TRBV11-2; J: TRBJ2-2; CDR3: CASSSHPGQVNTGELFF
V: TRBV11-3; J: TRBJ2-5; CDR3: CASSSSQASGRKGEAQYF
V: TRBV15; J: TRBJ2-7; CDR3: CATSRGTSGSSYEQYF
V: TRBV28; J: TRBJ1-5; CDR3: CASSATAQHF
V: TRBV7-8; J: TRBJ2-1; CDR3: CASSLEQVWNEQFF
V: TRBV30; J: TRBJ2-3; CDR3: CAWSVPVSTDTQYF
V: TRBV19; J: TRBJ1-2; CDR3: CASSIGGQPGYTF
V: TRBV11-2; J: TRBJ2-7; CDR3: CASSLVPTVSYEQYF
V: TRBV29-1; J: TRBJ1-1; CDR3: CSVDKGWQAFF
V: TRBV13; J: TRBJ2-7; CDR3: CASSGSGTSGRSSYEQYF
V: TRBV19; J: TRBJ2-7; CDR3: CASSMLSGRRHEQYF
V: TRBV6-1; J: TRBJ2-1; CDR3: CASSVGPSRVF
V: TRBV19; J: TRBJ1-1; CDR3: CASRRPNTEAFF
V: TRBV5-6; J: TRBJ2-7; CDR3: CASSPGLAGVGSYEQYF